Below are 9 T cell receptor beta chains sequenced from a single sample in a study of shared clonotypes between healthy human individuals. Some clones are missing from TCRdb's copy, which holds only in-frame ones; the method was immunoSEQ multiplex PCR. The sample contains about 460,000 clones, more than 70% of which appear only once. Sequencing was carried out using PBMCs. These receptor sequences come from a woman between 35 and 50 years old in good health. Some clones in this sample may be carry-over from other donors' samples.

This clone was detected many times. The V call is TRBV27, the J call TRBJ2-7; 7 bases align to TRBD1. CDR1 and CDR2 from the germline V gene are MNHEY and SMNVEV (reference sequence). Trimming cost V 6 bases and J 1 base; bases outside gene matches: 9. This CDR3 is built from 15 residues. The chain's CDR3 is CASSQGTAFSYEQYF. CDR3 coding DNA: TGTGCCAGCAGCCAGGGGACAGCCTTTTCCTACGAGCAGTACTTC.

The genes are TRBV4-3 and TRBJ1-1, with TRBD1 as a possible D gene (6 bases). The ends were cut back, 4 bases at V and 0 bases at J, with 12 bases in the middle. The CDR3 loop spans 15 amino acids. Germline V gives CDR1 LGHNA, CDR2 YSLEER. The CDR3, as DNA: TGCGCCAGCAGCCCAAACAGGGATCTGAACACTGAAGCTTTCTTT. It yields the protein CASSPNRDLNTEAFF.

The rearrangement joins TRBV5-1 to TRBJ2-2; D is possibly TRBD2 (6 bases). In germline, CDR1 is SGHRS, CDR2 YFSETQ. The CDR3 is 14 residues long. Between the trimmed V and J ends, which lost 4 bases and 7 bases, there was a span of 14 bases. CDR3 residues: CASSPERAVGELFF. Written as DNA, the CDR3 is TGCGCCAGCAGCCCGGAGCGGGCGGTCGGGGAGCTGTTTTTT.

In this sample, this clone turned up a few times. The V and J genes are TRBV5-4 and TRBJ2-2; D might be TRBD1 or TRBD2, each matching 5 bases. Germline V gene lookup returns CDR1 SGHNT and CDR2 YYREEE (reference sequence). The CDR3 totals 14 residues. The V end was cut by 4 bases, the J end by 1 base, with 8 bases between. CDR3 residues: CASSPGRNTGELFF. CDR3 nucleotide sequence: TGTGCCAGCAGCCCGGGACGGAACACCGGGGAGCTGTTTTTT.

To note about this clone: The same CDR3 can be traced to other DNA sequences in this sample. The chain links TRBV30 to TRBJ2-7; perhaps TRBD1 as D (6 bases). The length of the CDR3 is 11 residues. Germline lookup yields CDR1 GTSNPN and CDR2 SVGIG (reference sequence). Trimming took off 8 bases at V and 5 bases at J, with 13 bases between the two ends. The CDR3 is CARTEGHEQYF. For the CDR3, the DNA is TGTGCCCGGACAGAGGGGCACGAGCAGTACTTC.

CDR3: CASSEYGGGGNEQYF. CDR3 DNA sequence: TGTGCCAGCAGTGAATACGGGGGCGGGGGAAACGAGCAGTACTTC. The J gene is TRBJ2-7, the V gene TRBV25-1; a possible D gene is TRBD2 (7 bases). V was cut by 0 bases and J by 5 bases, with 14 bases left in between. Germline CDR1 and CDR2: MGHDK and SYGVNS. The CDR3 length is 15 residues.

This clone was seen a few times. This sequence joins TRBV6-1 and TRBJ1-6; 8 bases are shared with TRBD1. Germline V lookup: CDR1 MNHNS, CDR2 SASEGT. Trimming at V came to 4 bases and at J to 8 bases, leaving 7 bases not matched to a gene. The CDR3 is made up of 15 amino acids. CDR3: CASSAWTGSYSPLHF. For the CDR3, the DNA is TGTGCCAGCAGTGCCTGGACAGGGAGTTATTCACCCCTCCACTTT.

CDR3 amino acids: CAWSVGGLAGGADTQYF. Written as DNA, the CDR3 is TGTGCCTGGAGTGTAGGAGGGCTAGCGGGAGGCGCAGATACGCAGTATTTT. The rearrangement joins TRBV30 to TRBJ2-3, with 11 bases fitting TRBD2. J was trimmed by 4 bases and V by 0 bases; bases with no gene match: 9. CDR1 is GTSNPN, CDR2 SVGIG, per germline (reference sequence). The length of the CDR3 is 17 residues.

Details on this clone: A read error may explain this, as a much larger clone is one base away. Other DNA sequences from this sample encode an identical CDR3 as well. The CDR3 sequence is CASSLGGLQYEQFF. CDR3 bases: TGCGCCAGCAGCTTAGGGGGACTTCAATATGAGCAGTTCTTC. The chain recombines TRBV7-9 with TRBJ2-1; tentatively, D is TRBD1 or TRBD2 (6 bases each). Germline V gives CDR1 SEHNR, CDR2 FQNEAQ (reference sequence). This CDR3 is built from 14 residues.